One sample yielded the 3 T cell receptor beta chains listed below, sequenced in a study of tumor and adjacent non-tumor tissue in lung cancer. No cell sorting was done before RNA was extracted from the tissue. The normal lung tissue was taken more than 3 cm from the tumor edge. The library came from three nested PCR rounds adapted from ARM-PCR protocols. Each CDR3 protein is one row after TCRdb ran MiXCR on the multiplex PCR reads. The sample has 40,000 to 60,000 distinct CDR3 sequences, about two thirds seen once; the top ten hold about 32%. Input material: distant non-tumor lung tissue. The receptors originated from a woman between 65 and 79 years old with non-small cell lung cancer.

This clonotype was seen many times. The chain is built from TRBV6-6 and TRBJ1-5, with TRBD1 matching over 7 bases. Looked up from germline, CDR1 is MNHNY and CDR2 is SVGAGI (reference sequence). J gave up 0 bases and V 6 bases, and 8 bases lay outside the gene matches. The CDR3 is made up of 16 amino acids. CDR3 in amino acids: CASRHQGGVSNQPQHF. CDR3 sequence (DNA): TGTGCCAGCAGACACCAGGGGGGAGTTAGCAATCAGCCCCAGCATTTT.

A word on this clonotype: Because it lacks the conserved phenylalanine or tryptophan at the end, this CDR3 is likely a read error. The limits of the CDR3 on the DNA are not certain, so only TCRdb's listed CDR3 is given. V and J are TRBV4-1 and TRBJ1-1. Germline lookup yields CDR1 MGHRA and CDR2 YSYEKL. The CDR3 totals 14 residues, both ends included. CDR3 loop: CASSHRTENTEAFY.

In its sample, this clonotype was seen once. The CDR3 protein is CASMLGGETQYF. CDR3 nucleotide sequence: TGTGCCAGCATGTTAGGGGGAGAGACCCAGTACTTC. The chain joins TRBV12-3 or TRBV12-4 to TRBJ2-5, with a weak D call TRBD1 (6 bases). The CDR3 is made up of 12 amino acids. V lost 7 bases to trimming and J lost 4 bases, with 10 bases between them.